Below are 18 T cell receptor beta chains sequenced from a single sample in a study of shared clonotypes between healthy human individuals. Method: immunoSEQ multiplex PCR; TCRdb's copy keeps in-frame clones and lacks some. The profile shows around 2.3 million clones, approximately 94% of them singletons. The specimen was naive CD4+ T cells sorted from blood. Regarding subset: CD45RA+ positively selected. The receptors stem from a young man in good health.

CDR3 region: CASEGQWDSPLHF. For the CDR3, the DNA is TGTGCCAGCGAGGGACAGTGGGATTCACCCCTCCACTTT. V gene TRBV28 combines with J gene TRBJ1-6; 7 bases fit TRBD1. Trimming at V came to 8 bases and at J to 8 bases, leaving 6 bases not matched to a gene. The CDR3 totals 13 residues. Germline-derived CDR1 and CDR2 are MDHEN and SYDVKM.

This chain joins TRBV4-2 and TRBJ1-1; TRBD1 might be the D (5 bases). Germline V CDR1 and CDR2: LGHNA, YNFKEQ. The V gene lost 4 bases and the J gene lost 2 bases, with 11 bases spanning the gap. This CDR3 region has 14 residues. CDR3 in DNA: TGTGCCAGCAGCCTCCGGGACGGAAACACTGAAGCTTTCTTT. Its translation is CASSLRDGNTEAFF.

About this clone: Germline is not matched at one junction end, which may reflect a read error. Written as DNA, the CDR3 is TGTGCCAGCAGCGTTCCCCGAGGGAGTAGCATGAGCAAAGATACGCAGTATTTT. Amino acid sequence: CASSVPRGSSMSKDTQYF. The chain has TRBV9 and TRBJ2-3, with D possibly matching TRBD2 (5 bases). Germline V gives CDR1 SGDLS, CDR2 YYNGEE. The CDR3 extends over 18 amino acids.

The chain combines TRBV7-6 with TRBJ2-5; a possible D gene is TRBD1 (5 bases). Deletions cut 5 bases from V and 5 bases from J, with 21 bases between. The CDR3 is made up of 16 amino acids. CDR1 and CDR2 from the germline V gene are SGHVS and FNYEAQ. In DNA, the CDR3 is TGTGCCAGCAGCCTTTACCCGACAGTCCTCAGCGAGACCCAGTACTTC. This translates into CASSLYPTVLSETQYF.

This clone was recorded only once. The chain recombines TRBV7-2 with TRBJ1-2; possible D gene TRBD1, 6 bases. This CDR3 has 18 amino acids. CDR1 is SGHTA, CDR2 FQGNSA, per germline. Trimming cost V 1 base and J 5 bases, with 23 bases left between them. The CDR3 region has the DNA TGTGCCAGCAGCTTAGTGACCGCAACAGGGCCGGAGCTTTATGGCTACACCTTC. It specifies CASSLVTATGPELYGYTF.

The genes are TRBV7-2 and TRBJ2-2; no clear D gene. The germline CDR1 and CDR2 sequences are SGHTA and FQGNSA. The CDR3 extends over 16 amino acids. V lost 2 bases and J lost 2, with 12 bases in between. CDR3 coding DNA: TGTGCCAGCAGCTTAATCAGCTCTTACAACACCGGGGAGCTGTTTTTT. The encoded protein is CASSLISSYNTGELFF.

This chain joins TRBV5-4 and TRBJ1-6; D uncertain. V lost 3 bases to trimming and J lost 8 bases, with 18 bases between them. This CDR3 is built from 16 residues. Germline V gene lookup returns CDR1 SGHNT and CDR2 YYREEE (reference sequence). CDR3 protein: CASSSGPTVADSPLHF. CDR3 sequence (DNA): TGTGCCAGCAGCTCTGGACCGACGGTCGCGGATTCACCCCTCCACTTT.

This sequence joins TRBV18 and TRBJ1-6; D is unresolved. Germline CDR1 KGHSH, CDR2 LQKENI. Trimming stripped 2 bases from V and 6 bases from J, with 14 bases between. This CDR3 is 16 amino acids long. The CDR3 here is CASSPVSTSSNSPLHF. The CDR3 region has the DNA TGTGCCAGCTCACCAGTCTCAACAAGCAGTAATTCACCCCTCCACTTT.

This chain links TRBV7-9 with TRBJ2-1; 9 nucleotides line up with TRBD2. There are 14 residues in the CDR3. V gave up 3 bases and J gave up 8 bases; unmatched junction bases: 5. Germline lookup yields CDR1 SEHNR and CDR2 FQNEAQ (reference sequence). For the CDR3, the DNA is TGTGCCAGCAGCTTGCGTAGCGGGGGTGATGAGCAGTTCTTC. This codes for CASSLRSGGDEQFF.

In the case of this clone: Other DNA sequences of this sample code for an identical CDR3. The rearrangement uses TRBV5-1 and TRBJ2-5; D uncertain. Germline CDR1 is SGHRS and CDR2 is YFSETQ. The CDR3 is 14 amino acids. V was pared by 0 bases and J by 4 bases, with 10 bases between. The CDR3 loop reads CASSLEGRGETQYF. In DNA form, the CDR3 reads TGCGCCAGCAGCTTGGAAGGGCGTGGAGAGACCCAGTACTTC.

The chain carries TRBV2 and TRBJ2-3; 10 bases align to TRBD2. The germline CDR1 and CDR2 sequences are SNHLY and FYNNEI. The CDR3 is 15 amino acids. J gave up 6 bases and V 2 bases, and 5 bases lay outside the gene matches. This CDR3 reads CASSERLAGADTQYF. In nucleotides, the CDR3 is TGTGCCAGCAGTGAAAGGCTAGCGGGAGCGGATACGCAGTATTTT.

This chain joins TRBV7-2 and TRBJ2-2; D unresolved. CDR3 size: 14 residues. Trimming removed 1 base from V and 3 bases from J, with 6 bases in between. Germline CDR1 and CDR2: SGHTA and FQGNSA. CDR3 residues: CASSLDWDTGELFF. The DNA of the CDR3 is TGTGCCAGCAGCTTAGATTGGGACACCGGGGAGCTGTTTTTT.

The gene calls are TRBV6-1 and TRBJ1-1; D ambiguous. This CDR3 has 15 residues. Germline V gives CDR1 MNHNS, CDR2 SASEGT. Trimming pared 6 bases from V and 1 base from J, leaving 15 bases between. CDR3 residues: CASRGPLAPNTEAFF. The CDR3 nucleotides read TGTGCCAGCAGGGGTCCCCTGGCCCCGAACACTGAAGCTTTCTTT.

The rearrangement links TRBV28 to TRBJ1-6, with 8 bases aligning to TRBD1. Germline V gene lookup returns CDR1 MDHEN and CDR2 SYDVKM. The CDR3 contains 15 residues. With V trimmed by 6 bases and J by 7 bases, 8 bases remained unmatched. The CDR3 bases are TGTGCCAGCAGAGGACAGGGAACAAAGAATTCACCCCTCCACTTT. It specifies CASRGQGTKNSPLHF.

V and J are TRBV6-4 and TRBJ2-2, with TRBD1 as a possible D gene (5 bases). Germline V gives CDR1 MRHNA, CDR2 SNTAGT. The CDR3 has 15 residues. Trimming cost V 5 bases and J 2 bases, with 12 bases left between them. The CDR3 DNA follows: TGTGCCAGCAGTATGACAGACTTAAACACCGGGGAGCTGTTTTTT. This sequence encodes CASSMTDLNTGELFF.

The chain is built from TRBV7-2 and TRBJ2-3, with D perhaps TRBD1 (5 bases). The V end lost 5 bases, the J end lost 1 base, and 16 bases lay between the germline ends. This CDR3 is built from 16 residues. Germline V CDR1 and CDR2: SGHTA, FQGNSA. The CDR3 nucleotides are TGTGCCAGCAGCACCAGCTCAGGGCCAGGCACAGATACGCAGTATTTT. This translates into CASSTSSGPGTDTQYF. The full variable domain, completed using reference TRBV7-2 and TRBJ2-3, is GAGVSQSPSNKVTEKGKDVELRCDPISGHTALYWYRQSLGQGLEFLIYFQGNSAPDKSGLPSDRFSAERTGGSVSTLTIQRTQQEDSAVYLCASSTSSGPGTDTQYFGPGTRLTVL.

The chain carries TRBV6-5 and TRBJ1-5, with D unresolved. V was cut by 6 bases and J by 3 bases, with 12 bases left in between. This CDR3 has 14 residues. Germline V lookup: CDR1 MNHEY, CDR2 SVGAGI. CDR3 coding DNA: TGTGCCAGCAGCCGCGGACGGGTCAATCAGCCCCAGCATTTT. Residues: CASSRGRVNQPQHF.

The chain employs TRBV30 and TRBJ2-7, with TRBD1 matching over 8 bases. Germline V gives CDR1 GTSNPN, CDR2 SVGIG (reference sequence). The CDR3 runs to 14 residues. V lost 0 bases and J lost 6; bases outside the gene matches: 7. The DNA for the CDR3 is TGTGCCTGGAGTGTACGCAGGGGACAGGCCGAGCAGTACTTC. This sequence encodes CAWSVRRGQAEQYF. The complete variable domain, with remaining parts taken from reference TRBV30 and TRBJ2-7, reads SQTIHQWPATLVQPVGSPLSLECTVEGTSNPNLYWYRQAAGRGLQLLFYSVGIGQISSEVPQNLSASRPQDRQFILSSKKLLLSDSGFYLCAWSVRRGQAEQYFGPGTRLTVT.